Here is one TCR beta chain with its context. Its antigen is currently unknown. A v3.0 immunoSEQ assay was performed at survey level. Sequencing had a target that covered about 35,000-55,000 T-cell genomes per sample. The assay was immunoSEQ multiplex PCR, and TCRdb's table has in-frame clones only and misses some. The repertoire holds 20,000 to 30,000 clones, with under 90% as singletons. CDR1 MDHEN and CDR2 SYDVKM come from the germline V gene. This CDR3 has 15 amino acids. V gave up 6 bases and J gave up 5 bases, with 17 bases separating them. The data were obtained in a study of long-term antiretroviral therapy in people with HIV. Turning to the study itself: Samples collected earliest predate the 2015 immediate-ART recommendation by about a decade. Broader study findings: Transplant donor controls retained higher diversity, though diversity increased after ART. Versus controls, repertoires in people with HIV had narrower CDR3 length ranges.

The receptor was isolated from a woman younger than 30 with HIV. This chain connects TRBV28 to TRBJ1-5, with no clear D. The input for sequencing was unsorted PBMCs, taken at the start of antiretroviral therapy, before treatment. DNA for the CDR3: TGTGCCAGCAGCCCAAGTCACAGCTCGGATCAGCCCCAGCATTTT. This sequence encodes CASSPSHSSDQPQHF. Drawing the rest from reference TRBV28 and TRBJ1-5, the complete variable domain is DVKVTQSSRYLVKRTGEKVFLECVQDMDHENMFWYRQDPGLGLRLIYFSYDVKMKEKGDIPEGYSVSREKKERFSLILESASTNQTSMYLCASSPSHSSDQPQHFGDGTRLSIL.